The 2 T cell receptor beta chains below all came from one sample that was sequenced in a study of identical twins. Via MiXCR, TCRdb re-called the 5' RACE reads, giving one row per CDR3 protein. The repertoire holds approximately 550,000 distinct CDR3 sequences, with approximately 20% as singletons. These same data were also listed under a study on yellow fever vaccine responses in identical twins.

Material for sequencing was CD4+ T cells sorted from blood. Receptors were obtained from a young woman in good health.

The chain is built from TRBV5-1 and TRBJ2-2; a possible D gene is TRBD1 (5 bases). The CDR3 has 14 amino acids. V shed 2 bases and J shed 6 bases, with 11 bases lying between them. CDR1 SGHRS and CDR2 YFSETQ come from the germline V gene. The CDR3 nucleotides are TGCGCCAGCAGCTTAATTCAGGGTTCCGGGGAGCTGTTTTTT. As protein: CASSLIQGSGELFF.

The chain has TRBV6-5 and TRBJ2-2; 9 nucleotides align to TRBD2. V lost 2 bases to trimming and J lost 6 bases; unmatched junction nucleotides: 7. There are 16 residues in the CDR3. CDR1 is MNHEY, CDR2 SVGAGI, per germline. The CDR3 region is CASSYRGRGSAGELFF. DNA for the CDR3: TGTGCCAGCAGTTACCGCGGGAGGGGGTCCGCCGGGGAGCTGTTTTTT.